Each of the 12 T cell receptor beta chains below was sequenced from the same sample in a study of PD-1 blockade in classical Hodgkin lymphoma. The time point denotes: cycle 4 day 1 (C4D1), after five to seven weeks of nivolumab. In every patient, relapse followed autologous stem cell transplantation, while exposure to brentuximab vedotin differed. Only in-frame clones appear in the TCRdb table, and some are missing; sequencing was by immunoSEQ multiplex PCR. The table includes tens of thousands of clones, 75% to 95% detected once. The sequences come from peripheral blood mononuclear cells (PBMCs), collected before the fourth cycle of nivolumab. These TCRs come from a human donor with classical Hodgkin lymphoma.

The chain has TRBV5-1 and TRBJ2-7; TRBD1 aligns across 9 bases. There are 13 residues in the CDR3. The V and J ends lost 4 bases and 3 bases, in that order; junction bases with no gene match: 2. CDR1 is SGHRS and CDR2 is YFSETQ in the germline V gene. The CDR3 DNA reads as TGCGCCAGCAGCCGGGACAGGGTCTACGAGCAGTACTTC. This encodes CASSRDRVYEQYF.

This chain joins TRBV5-5 and TRBJ2-5; no firm D call. Germline assignment: CDR1 SGHKS and CDR2 YYEKEE (reference sequence). The CDR3 consists of 12 residues. V shed 6 bases and J shed 2 bases, with 8 bases lying between them. CDR3 loop: CASKRIQETQYF. The CDR3 region has the DNA TGTGCCAGCAAGCGAATTCAAGAGACCCAGTACTTC.

The sample holds one count of this clone. The chain is built from TRBV10-1 and TRBJ1-1, with TRBD1 as a possible D gene (5 bases). Germline CDR1 and CDR2: WNHNN and SYGVQD (reference sequence). This CDR3 comprises 14 residues. Trimming took 4 bases from V and 5 from J, leaving 14 bases between them. The CDR3 nucleotides read TGCGCCAGCAGTGCCGAAGGGGCTGGGACTGAAGCTTTCTTT. Translating gives CASSAEGAGTEAFF.

The rearrangement joins TRBV7-3 to TRBJ2-3; D remains unclear. CDR1 is SGHTA and CDR2 is FQGTGA in the germline V gene. Trimming shortened V by 2 bases and J by 1 base, and 16 bases separated the two germline ends. The CDR3 loop spans 17 amino acids. This chain's CDR3 is CASSLSPSVYGTDTQYF. As DNA, the CDR3 is TGTGCCAGCAGCTTATCGCCTAGTGTTTATGGCACAGATACGCAGTATTTT.

This chain uses TRBV18 with TRBJ2-1; 8 bases are a match to TRBD1. V lost 6 bases, J lost 6 bases, and 4 bases stayed unmatched. The CDR3 length is 13 residues. Looked up from germline, CDR1 is KGHSH and CDR2 is LQKENI. In DNA form, the CDR3 reads TGTGCCAGCTCTCCAACAGGGGGCAATGAGCAGTTCTTC. It encodes CASSPTGGNEQFF. The complete variable domain, with remaining parts taken from reference TRBV18 and TRBJ2-1, reads NAGVMQNPRHLVRRRGQEARLRCSPMKGHSHVYWYRQLPEEGLKFMVYLQKENIIDESGMPKERFSAEFPKEGPSILRIQQVVRGDSAAYFCASSPTGGNEQFFGPGTRLTVL.

This clone was picked up a small number of times. The chain employs TRBV10-3 and TRBJ1-6; weak D call: TRBD1 (5 bases). V was clipped by 6 bases and J by 5 bases, with 11 bases between them. From germline, CDR1 is ENHRY and CDR2 SYGVKD. The CDR3 covers 14 residues. For the CDR3, the DNA is TGTGCCATCAGGGGGACGGCGAATAATTCACCCCTCCACTTT. As protein: CAIRGTANNSPLHF.

The chain joins TRBV28 to TRBJ1-1; D remains ambiguous. V lost 5 bases, J lost 4 bases, and 11 bases lay in between. The CDR3 is 13 residues long. Germline V gene lookup returns CDR1 MDHEN and CDR2 SYDVKM. The chain's CDR3 is CASSPVDGTEAFF. Written as DNA, the CDR3 is TGTGCCAGCAGTCCAGTAGACGGCACTGAAGCTTTCTTT.

The chain employs TRBV9 and TRBJ1-1; possible D gene TRBD1, 5 bases. Germline CDR1 SGDLS, CDR2 YYNGEE. V lost 0 bases, J lost 7 bases, and 13 bases lay in between. CDR3 size: 14 residues. In DNA form, the CDR3 reads TGTGCCAGCAGCGTAGGACATTGGGACCATGAAGCTTTCTTT. Translating gives CASSVGHWDHEAFF.

The V call is TRBV30, the J call TRBJ2-3; D unresolved. Trimming shortened V by 0 bases and J by 1 base, and 5 bases separated the two germline ends. The CDR3 sequence is 13 residues long. Germline CDR1 reads GTSNPN; CDR2 reads SVGIG (reference sequence). CDR3 residues: CAWSVWGTDTQYF. CDR3 coding DNA: TGTGCCTGGAGTGTTTGGGGCACAGATACGCAGTATTTT. The full variable domain, with the rest looked up from reference TRBV30 and TRBJ2-3, is SQTIHQWPATLVQPVGSPLSLECTVEGTSNPNLYWYRQAAGRGLQLLFYSVGIGQISSEVPQNLSASRPQDRQFILSSKKLLLSDSGFYLCAWSVWGTDTQYFGPGTRLTVL.

DNA of the CDR3: TGTGCCAGCAGCCAGTTCGTGTCCGAACAGTACTTC. Translated, it gives CASSQFVSEQYF. The chain uses TRBV14 and TRBJ2-5, with D uncertain. Between the trimmed V and J ends, which lost 3 bases and 11 bases, there was a span of 13 bases. Germline CDR1 reads SGHDN; CDR2 reads FVKESK. The CDR3 totals 12 residues. Combining the CDR3 with reference TRBV14 and TRBJ2-5 gives the whole variable domain EAGVTQFPSHSVIEKGQTVTLRCDPISGHDNLYWYRRVMGKEIKFLLHFVKESKQDESGMPNNRFLAERTGGTYSTLKVQPAELEDSGVYFCASSQFVSEQYFGPGTRLLVL.

This chain uses TRBV2 with TRBJ2-7; D ambiguous. CDR3 length: 11 residues. Germline loops: CDR1 SNHLY, CDR2 FYNNEI. Trimming pared 7 bases from V and 1 base from J, leaving 5 bases between. The DNA of the CDR3 is TGTGCCAGCATGGTTTCCTACGAGCAGTACTTC. Translated, it gives CASMVSYEQYF.

The rearrangement joins TRBV28 to TRBJ1-2; the match to TRBD1 covers 12 bases. This CDR3 is 14 amino acids long. Germline loops: CDR1 MDHEN, CDR2 SYDVKM. V shed 4 bases and J 6 bases; nucleotides not matched to a gene: 3. The CDR3 coding sequence is TGTGCCAGCAGTTCGGGACAGGGGGCCGATGGCTACACCTTC. Its translation is CASSSGQGADGYTF.